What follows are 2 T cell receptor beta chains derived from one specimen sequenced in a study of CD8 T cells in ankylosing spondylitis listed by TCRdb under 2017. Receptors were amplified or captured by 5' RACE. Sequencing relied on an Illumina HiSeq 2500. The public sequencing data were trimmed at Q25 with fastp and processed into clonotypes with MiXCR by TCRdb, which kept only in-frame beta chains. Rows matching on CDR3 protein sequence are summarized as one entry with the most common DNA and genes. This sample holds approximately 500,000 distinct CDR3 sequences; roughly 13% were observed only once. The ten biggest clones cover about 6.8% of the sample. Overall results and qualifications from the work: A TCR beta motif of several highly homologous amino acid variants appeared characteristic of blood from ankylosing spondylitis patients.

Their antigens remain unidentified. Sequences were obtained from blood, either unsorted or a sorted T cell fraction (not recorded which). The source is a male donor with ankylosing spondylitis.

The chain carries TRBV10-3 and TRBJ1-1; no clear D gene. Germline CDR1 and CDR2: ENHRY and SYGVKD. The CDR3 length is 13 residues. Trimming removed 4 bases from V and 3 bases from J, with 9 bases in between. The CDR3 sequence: CAISGSSDTEAFF. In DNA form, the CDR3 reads TGTGCCATCAGTGGGAGTTCGGACACTGAAGCTTTCTTT.

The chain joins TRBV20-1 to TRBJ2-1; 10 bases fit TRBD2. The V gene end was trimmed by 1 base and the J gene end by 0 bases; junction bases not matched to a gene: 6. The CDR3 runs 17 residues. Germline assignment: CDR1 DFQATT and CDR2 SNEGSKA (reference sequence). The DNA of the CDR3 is TGCAGTGCTAGAGTCACTAGCGGGATCAGCTCCTACAATGAGCAGTTCTTC. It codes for CSARVTSGISSYNEQFF.